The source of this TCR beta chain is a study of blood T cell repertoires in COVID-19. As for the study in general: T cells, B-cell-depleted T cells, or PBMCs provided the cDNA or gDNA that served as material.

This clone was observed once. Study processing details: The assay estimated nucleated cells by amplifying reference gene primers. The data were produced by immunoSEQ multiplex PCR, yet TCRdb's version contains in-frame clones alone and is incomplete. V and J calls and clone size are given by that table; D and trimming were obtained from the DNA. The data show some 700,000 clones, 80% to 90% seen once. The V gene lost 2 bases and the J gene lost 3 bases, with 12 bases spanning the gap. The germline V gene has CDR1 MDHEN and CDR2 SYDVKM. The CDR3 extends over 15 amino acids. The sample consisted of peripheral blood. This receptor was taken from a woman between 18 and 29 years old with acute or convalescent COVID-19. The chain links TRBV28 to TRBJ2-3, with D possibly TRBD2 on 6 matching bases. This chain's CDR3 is CASSLGTGDTDTQYF. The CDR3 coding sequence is TGTGCCAGCAGTTTAGGTACGGGGGATACAGATACGCAGTATTTT.